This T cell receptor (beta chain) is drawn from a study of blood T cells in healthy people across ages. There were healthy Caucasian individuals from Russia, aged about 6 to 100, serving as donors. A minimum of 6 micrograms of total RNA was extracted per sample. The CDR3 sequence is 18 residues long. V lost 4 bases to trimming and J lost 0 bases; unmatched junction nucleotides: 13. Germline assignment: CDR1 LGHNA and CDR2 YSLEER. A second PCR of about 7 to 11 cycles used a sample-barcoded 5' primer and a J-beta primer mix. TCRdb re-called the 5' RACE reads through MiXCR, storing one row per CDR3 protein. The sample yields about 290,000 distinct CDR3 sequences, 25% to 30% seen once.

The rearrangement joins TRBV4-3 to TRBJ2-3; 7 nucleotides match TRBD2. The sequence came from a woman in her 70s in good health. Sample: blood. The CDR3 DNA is TGCGCCAGCAGCCTGAGGTCGGGAGGTCCGCTCAGCACAGATACGCAGTATTTT. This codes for CASSLRSGGPLSTDTQYF.